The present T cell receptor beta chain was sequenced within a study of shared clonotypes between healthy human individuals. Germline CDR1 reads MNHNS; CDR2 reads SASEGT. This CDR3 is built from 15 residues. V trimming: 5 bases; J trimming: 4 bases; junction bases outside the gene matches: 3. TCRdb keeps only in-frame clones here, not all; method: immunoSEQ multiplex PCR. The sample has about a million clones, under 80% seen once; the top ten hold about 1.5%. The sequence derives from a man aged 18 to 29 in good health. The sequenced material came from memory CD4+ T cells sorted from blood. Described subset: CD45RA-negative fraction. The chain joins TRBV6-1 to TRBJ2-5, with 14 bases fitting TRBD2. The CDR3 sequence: CASSPGTSGGETQYF. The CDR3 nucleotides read TGTGCCAGCAGTCCGGGGACTAGCGGGGGAGAGACCCAGTACTTC.